This T cell receptor (beta chain) was captured in a study of blood T cell repertoires in COVID-19. Whole-study context: Collection of acute and convalescent COVID-19 samples took place in the United States, Italy and Spain.

Of note for this clone: In the same sample, other DNA sequences code for this CDR3.

TCRdb's table, derived via immunoSEQ multiplex PCR, lists solely in-frame clones and lacks some. The data show 250,000 to 350,000 clones, around 90% seen once. The CDR3 consists of 14 residues. Per germline, CDR1 MDHEN and CDR2 SYDVKM. Trimming removed 2 bases from V and 3 bases from J; junction bases left unmatched: 0. The material sequenced was PBMCs or T cells enriched from blood (not recorded which). The rearrangement joins TRBV28 to TRBJ2-7; 11 bases are shared with TRBD1. This receptor was identified in a woman in her late teens or twenties with acute COVID-19. The DNA for the CDR3 is TGTGCCAGCAGTTTAGGGACAGGGGGCTACGAGCAGTACTTC. It specifies CASSLGTGGYEQYF. Together with reference TRBV28 and TRBJ2-7, the CDR3 gives the full variable domain: DVKVTQSSRYLVKRTGEKVFLECVQDMDHENMFWYRQDPGLGLRLIYFSYDVKMKEKGDIPEGYSVSREKKERFSLILESASTNQTSMYLCASSLGTGGYEQYFGPGTRLTVT.